This record looks at one T cell receptor beta chain sequence and its context. This record belongs to a study of OX40 agonist ivuxolimab in advanced cancers. Some clones are missing from TCRdb's copy, which holds only in-frame ones; the method was immunoSEQ multiplex PCR. The table shows under 100,000 clones, with roughly 89% occurring only once. The CDR3 length is 14 residues. Unmatched junction bases numbered 7, after V lost 6 bases and J lost 4 bases. The germline V gene encodes CDR1 SGHNT and CDR2 YYREEE (reference sequence). Sequenced here: CD4+ or CD8+ T cells sorted from blood, sampled in a trial of the OX40 agonist ivuxolimab. This receptor was obtained from an adult with an advanced solid tumor such as melanoma, head and neck, liver or kidney cancer. The chain recombines TRBV5-4 with TRBJ2-5; 9 positions agree with TRBD1. CDR3: CASKTTGGRETQYF. The CDR3 coding sequence is TGTGCCAGCAAGACAACAGGGGGCAGAGAGACCCAGTACTTC.